One TCR beta chain is described in this entry. Here immunoSEQ multiplex PCR was the method, and the copy in TCRdb shows in-frame clones only, minus some. This sample has roughly 21,000 clones, with 30% to 40% found just once. This entry belongs to a study of graft-versus-host responses after intestinal transplantation. Study context: Transplantation in recipients was multivisceral, liver-intestinal, or isolated intestinal.

This CDR3 has 15 residues. Trimming at V came to 4 bases and at J to 4 bases, leaving 4 bases not matched to a gene. CDR1 SEHNR and CDR2 FQNEAQ come from the germline V gene (reference sequence). With about 200,000 irradiated, violet-dye-labeled stimulator cells, about 200,000 CFSE-labeled responder cells were plated. The chain employs TRBV7-9 and TRBJ2-7; 13 bases match TRBD2. This sequence was found in a human patient who received an intestinal transplant. The material was alloreactive CD8+ T cells from a mixed lymphocyte reaction culture, obtained before intestinal transplant. Subset here: CFSE-low proliferating T cells sorted from approximately 6-day pre-transplant mixed lymphocyte reaction (GvH or HvG direction). CDR3 region: CASSSPTSGGYEQYF. The CDR3 DNA reads as TGTGCCAGCAGCTCCCCGACTAGCGGGGGGTACGAGCAGTACTTC.